This T cell receptor beta chain originates from a study of T cell changes during pregnancy in multiple sclerosis. This table comes from immunoSEQ multiplex PCR, and its TCRdb copy is limited to in-frame clones, with some not included. The profile shows 35,000 or so clones, 93% of them singletons. The J segment lost 8 bases and the V segment lost 6 bases, leaving 9 bases of the junction unmatched. The CDR3 loop spans 14 amino acids. Germline values: CDR1 SGHRS, CDR2 YFSETQ. The chain joins TRBV5-1 to TRBJ1-4, with 8 bases aligning to TRBD1. The origin of this receptor is a female donor with multiple sclerosis, enrolled in a pregnancy study. The material was CD4+ T cells from peripheral blood mononuclear cells, obtained in the first trimester of pregnancy. As DNA, the CDR3 is TGCGCCAGCACCCGGACAGGGACGGAAGAAAAACTGTTTTTT. Its protein is CASTRTGTEEKLFF. Variable domain in full (rest from reference TRBV5-1 and TRBJ1-4): KAGVTQTPRYLIKTRGQQVTLSCSPISGHRSVSWYQQTPGQGLQFLFEYFSETQRNKGNFPGRFSGRQFSNSRSEMNVSTLELGDSALYLCASTRTGTEEKLFFGSGTQLSVL.